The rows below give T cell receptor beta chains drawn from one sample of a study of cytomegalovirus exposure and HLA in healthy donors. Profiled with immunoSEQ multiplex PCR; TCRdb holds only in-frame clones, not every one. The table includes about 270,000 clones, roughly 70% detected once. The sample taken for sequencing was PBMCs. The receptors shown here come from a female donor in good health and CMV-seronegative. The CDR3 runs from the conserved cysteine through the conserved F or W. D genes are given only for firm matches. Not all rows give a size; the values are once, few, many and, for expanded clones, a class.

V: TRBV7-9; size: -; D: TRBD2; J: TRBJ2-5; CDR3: CASSGLAGGGLQETQYF; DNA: TGTGCCAGCAGCGGACTAGCGGGAGGAGGGTTGCAAGAGACCCAGTACTTC
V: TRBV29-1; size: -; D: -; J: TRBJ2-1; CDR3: CSGVAINNEQFF; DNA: TGCAGCGGGGTAGCGATCAACAATGAGCAGTTCTTC
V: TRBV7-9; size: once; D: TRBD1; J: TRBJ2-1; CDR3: CASSLGGTGGQNEQFF; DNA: TGTGCCAGCAGCTTAGGGGGGACAGGGGGCCAGAATGAGCAGTTCTTC
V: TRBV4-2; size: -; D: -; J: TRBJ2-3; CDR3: CASSQEEVGTDTQYF; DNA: TGTGCCAGCAGCCAAGAGGAGGTAGGCACAGATACGCAGTATTTT
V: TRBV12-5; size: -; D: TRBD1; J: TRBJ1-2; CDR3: CASGLGTAYGYTF; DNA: TGTGCTAGTGGTCTCGGGACAGCTTATGGCTACACCTTC
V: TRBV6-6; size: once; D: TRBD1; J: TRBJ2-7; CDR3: CASSVEPGTAPYEQYF; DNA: TGTGCCAGCAGTGTGGAACCCGGGACAGCACCCTACGAGCAGTACTTC
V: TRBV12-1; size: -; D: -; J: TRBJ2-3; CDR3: CARTEPLAGERTDTQYF; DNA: TGTGCCAGAACCGAACCATTAGCGGGAGAGAGGACAGATACGCAGTATTTT
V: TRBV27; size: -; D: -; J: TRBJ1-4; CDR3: CASSPLRVTNEKLFF; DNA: TGTGCCAGCAGTCCTCTCCGGGTAACTAATGAAAAACTGTTTTTT
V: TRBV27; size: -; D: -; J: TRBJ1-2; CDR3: CASSSLKLSYGYTF; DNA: TGTGCCAGCAGTTCGCTAAAACTCTCCTATGGCTACACCTTC
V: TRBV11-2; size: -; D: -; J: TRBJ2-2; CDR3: CASTDSNTGELFF; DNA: TGTGCCAGCACAGACTCGAACACCGGGGAGCTGTTTTTT
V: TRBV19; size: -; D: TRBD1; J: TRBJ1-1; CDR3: CASRETGGSTEAFF; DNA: TGTGCCAGTAGGGAGACAGGGGGATCCACTGAAGCTTTCTTT
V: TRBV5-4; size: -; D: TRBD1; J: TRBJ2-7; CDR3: CASSLRLTGVNEQYF; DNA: TGTGCCAGCAGCCTACGTCTGACAGGGGTAAACGAGCAGTACTTC
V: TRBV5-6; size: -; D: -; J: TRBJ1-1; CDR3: CASSLRHEAFF; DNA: TGTGCCAGCAGCTTACGACATGAAGCTTTCTTT